Each of the 29 T cell receptor beta chains below was sequenced from the same sample in a study of T cells expressing NK-cell markers. TCRdb reprocessed the 5' RACE reads and reports one entry per CDR3 protein, with no DNA. The sample totals roughly 390,000 distinct CDR3 sequences. The sample consisted of blood T cells: a sorted CD56 or NKG2C T cell subset, CD4+ or CD8+ T cells, or bulk PBMC T cells (not recorded which). All receptors come from a woman aged 45-60 years in good health.

The rearrangement links TRBV29-1 to TRBJ2-1. There are 13 residues in the CDR3. Germline values: CDR1 SQVTM, CDR2 ANQGSEA. The CDR3 reads CSKIGVGVNEQFF.

The CDR3 here is CASSLRAGGPGDTQYF. The chain couples TRBV7-9 to TRBJ2-3; TCRdb proposes TRBD2, but this gene call is untestable without DNA. CDR1 and CDR2 from the germline V gene are SEHNR and FQNEAQ (reference sequence). This CDR3 comprises 16 residues. Based on the CDR3 plus reference TRBV7-9 and TRBJ2-3, the full variable domain is DTGVSQNPRHKITKRGQNVTFRCDPISEHNRLYWYRQTLGQGPEFLTYFQNEAQLEKSRLLSDRFSAERPKGSFSTLEIQRTEQGDSAMYLCASSLRAGGPGDTQYFGPGTRLTVL.

This sequence joins TRBV5-1 and TRBJ1-4. The CDR3 consists of 13 residues. The germline V gene has CDR1 SGHRS and CDR2 YFSETQ. The CDR3 protein is CASSLRGQGKLFF.

The chain carries TRBV7-9 and TRBJ1-2; TCRdb reports TRBD1, a call that lacks DNA to check it against. The CDR3 runs to 15 residues. Per germline, CDR1 SEHNR and CDR2 FQNEAQ (reference sequence). CDR3 amino acids: CASSLMTGESAGYTF.

J is TRBJ2-7 and V is TRBV2; the D call of TRBD2 rests on TCRdb alone, since no DNA is present to check it. Germline V gives CDR1 SNHLY, CDR2 FYNNEI. The CDR3 is 14 residues long. CDR3 region: CASSRTSHTYEQYF.

This sequence joins TRBV5-4 and TRBJ2-1; the D call of TRBD2 rests on TCRdb alone, since no DNA is present to check it. The CDR3 consists of 15 residues. Germline values: CDR1 SGHNT, CDR2 YYREEE (reference sequence). This CDR3 is CASSPLAGDSDEQFF. Together with reference TRBV5-4 and TRBJ2-1, the CDR3 gives the full variable domain: ETGVTQSPTHLIKTRGQQVTLRCSSQSGHNTVSWYQQALGQGPQFIFQYYREEENGRGNFPPRFSGLQFPNYSSELNVNALELDDSALYLCASSPLAGDSDEQFFGPGTRLTVL.

The chain employs TRBV20-1 and TRBJ2-5. Germline CDR1 reads DFQATT; CDR2 reads SNEGSKA (reference sequence). The CDR3 has 15 residues. CDR3 residues: CSARMLSFPAETQYF.

This CDR3 is CASSPTPQETQYF. This chain links TRBV18 with TRBJ2-5. The CDR3 extends over 13 amino acids. The V gene's germline CDR1 is KGHSH and CDR2 LQKENI.

The rearrangement joins TRBV5-1 to TRBJ2-1; the TCRdb D gene call, TRBD2, has no DNA to confirm it. This CDR3 is 15 amino acids long. CDR1 is SGHRS and CDR2 is YFSETQ in the germline V gene. The CDR3 region is CASSPGGTKEFEQFF.

The chain couples TRBV15 to TRBJ2-1; TCRdb designates TRBD1, a call that cannot be tested without DNA. Germline CDR1 LNHNV, CDR2 YYDKDF (reference sequence). CDR3 length: 16 residues. CDR3 sequence reads: CATSRPSGTSGNEQFF.

V and J are TRBV12-3 or TRBV12-4 and TRBJ2-2; TCRdb reports TRBD1, a call that lacks DNA to check it against. This CDR3 has 16 amino acids. This CDR3 is CASSSTRTGVSGELFF.

J is TRBJ2-3 and V is TRBV2; the D gene TCRdb calls, TRBD1, cannot be checked with no DNA. Germline V gives CDR1 SNHLY, CDR2 FYNNEI. CDR3 size: 14 residues. CDR3 sequence: CASTPGRDTDTQYF.

The V gene is TRBV7-9, the J gene TRBJ1-1. This CDR3 spans 15 amino acids. Germline V gene data show CDR1 as SEHNR and CDR2 as FQNEAQ (reference sequence). CDR3 sequence: CASSLDRKLNTEAFF.

CDR3 sequence: CASSLLGVAKNIQYF. This chain joins TRBV12-3 or TRBV12-4 and TRBJ2-4. The CDR3 has 15 amino acids.

V gene TRBV12-3 or TRBV12-4 combines with J gene TRBJ1-5. The length of the CDR3 is 13 residues. The CDR3 is CASSGQGGQPQHF.

The rearrangement uses TRBV12-5 and TRBJ2-5; TCRdb's assignment of TRBD2 cannot be checked, as there is no DNA. The CDR3 totals 15 residues. CDR1 is LGHNT and CDR2 is FRNRAP in the germline V gene. This CDR3 is CASGLGQTGGETQYF.

The chain couples TRBV11-1 to TRBJ2-7; TCRdb calls TRBD2, which cannot be checked without DNA. CDR1 SGHAT and CDR2 FQDESV come from the germline V gene (reference sequence). The CDR3 length is 15 residues. The CDR3 sequence is CASSSPGTSIGEQYF.

V gene TRBV11-3 combines with J gene TRBJ2-3; with no DNA, the TCRdb D assignment of TRBD1 cannot be verified. Germline loops: CDR1 SGHNT, CDR2 YENEEA. The CDR3 consists of 15 residues. The CDR3 loop reads CASSQLTGLQNTQYF.

The chain joins TRBV7-2 to TRBJ2-7. The CDR3 loop spans 17 amino acids. Germline V CDR1 and CDR2: SGHTA, FQGNSA. Here the CDR3 reads CASSLGSRQGTPYEQYF.

The gene calls are TRBV20-1 and TRBJ1-1; TCRdb picks TRBD1, but there is no DNA to check that call. This CDR3 spans 12 amino acids. Germline V CDR1 and CDR2: DFQATT, SNEGSKA (reference sequence). The CDR3 loop reads CSAGPGQGSNFF.

This rearrangement joins TRBV20-1 to TRBJ1-1; TCRdb gives TRBD1 as the D gene, but with no DNA this cannot be confirmed. The germline CDR1 and CDR2 sequences are DFQATT and SNEGSKA (reference sequence). The CDR3 consists of 15 residues. CDR3 protein: CSARDRAGAQGEAFF.

The chain carries TRBV2 and TRBJ2-3; TCRdb indicates TRBD2, and absent DNA this call remains unverified. The CDR3 has 13 amino acids. CDR1 is SNHLY and CDR2 is FYNNEI in the germline V gene. CDR3 sequence reads: CASSSRGTDTQYF. Complete variable domain (other parts from reference TRBV2 and TRBJ2-3): EPEVTQTPSHQVTQMGQEVILRCVPISNHLYFYWYRQILGQKVEFLVSFYNNEISEKSEIFDDQFSVERPDGSNFTLKIRSTKLEDSAMYFCASSSRGTDTQYFGPGTRLTVL.

V usage is TRBV27 and J usage is TRBJ1-2; without DNA, the TCRdb call of TRBD1 cannot be checked. There are 12 residues in the CDR3. In germline, CDR1 is MNHEY, CDR2 SMNVEV (reference sequence). CDR3 protein: CASGGGGGGYTF.

The V gene is TRBV12-3 or TRBV12-4, the J gene TRBJ2-1. This CDR3 region has 12 residues. This CDR3 reads CASSFTRALQFF.

This chain joins TRBV12-3 or TRBV12-4 and TRBJ2-1; the D gene TCRdb calls, TRBD2, cannot be checked with no DNA. This CDR3 is 16 amino acids long. Here the CDR3 reads CASSPTSGQRVNEQFF.

The genes are TRBV20-1 and TRBJ2-3; lacking DNA, the TRBD2 call made by TCRdb goes unchecked. There are 17 residues in the CDR3. The germline V gene encodes CDR1 DFQATT and CDR2 SNEGSKA (reference sequence). CDR3 region: CSARLGLAGGLPDTQYF.

This sequence joins TRBV7-2 and TRBJ2-5; TCRdb lists TRBD2, though no DNA is available to test this call. CDR3 size: 17 residues. Germline V gives CDR1 SGHTA, CDR2 FQGNSA. This CDR3 is CASSLKPGLAGGETQYF.

The chain couples TRBV7-9 to TRBJ2-5; the D call from TCRdb, TRBD2, cannot be confirmed without DNA. The CDR3 is made up of 13 amino acids. Germline V gene lookup returns CDR1 SEHNR and CDR2 FQNEAQ (reference sequence). This chain's CDR3 is CASNGGPLKTQYF.

J is TRBJ2-1 and V is TRBV20-1. CDR3 length equals 14 residues. The germline CDR1 and CDR2 sequences are DFQATT and SNEGSKA (reference sequence). This CDR3 is CSARSLAGIDEQFF.